Shown below are 24 T cell receptor beta chains from a single sample sequenced in a study of blood T cells in healthy people across ages. The use of a sample-barcoded 5' primer and a J-beta primer mix characterized a second PCR of roughly 6 to 11 cycles. In TCRdb, the 5' RACE reads were re-called with MiXCR into one record per CDR3 protein. The data hold roughly 800,000 distinct CDR3 sequences, with about a quarter observed a single time. In addition, the sample was reused for a study of T cells of mothers and their children.

The specimen was blood. All receptors come from a boy younger than 18 in good health.

The chain has TRBV20-1 and TRBJ2-1; 7 nucleotides agree with TRBD2. Germline trimming cut 6 bases from V and 5 bases from J; bases unmatched to any gene: 10. Germline CDR1 is DFQATT and CDR2 is SNEGSKA (reference sequence). The CDR3 covers 14 residues. CDR3 sequence reads: CSAPIWGGHNEQFF. Written as DNA, the CDR3 is TGCAGTGCCCCCATCTGGGGGGGTCACAATGAGCAGTTCTTC.

This clonotype was seen more than once but under ten times. The chain uses TRBV19 and TRBJ2-2; unclear D gene. V lost 3 bases, J lost 4 bases, and 12 bases lay in between. CDR1 and CDR2 (germline): LNHDA, SQIVND (reference sequence). The CDR3 has 15 amino acids. The CDR3 reads CASSIFGGPTGELFF. DNA for the CDR3: TGTGCCAGTAGTATCTTCGGCGGCCCCACCGGGGAGCTGTTTTTT.

This rearrangement joins TRBV4-1 to TRBJ2-2; D is perhaps TRBD1 (6 bases). CDR3 size: 14 residues. The germline V and J ends were trimmed by 11 bases and 7 bases, with 20 bases remaining between them. Per germline, CDR1 MGHRA and CDR2 YSYEKL. CDR3: CASSTKTGHGELFF. In DNA, the CDR3 is TGCGCCTCCAGCACTAAGACAGGCCACGGGGAGCTGTTTTTT.

The chain is built from TRBV7-3 and TRBJ2-2; possible D gene TRBD2, 5 bases. The CDR3 is made up of 15 amino acids. The germline CDR1 and CDR2 sequences are SGHTA and FQGTGA. Trimming left V 2 bases short and J 7 bases short, with 14 bases between. The CDR3, as DNA: TGTGCCAGCAGCTTAGACGAGGGTTCCGTCGGGGAGCTGTTTTTT. It encodes CASSLDEGSVGELFF.

This clonotype was found a few times. V and J are TRBV12-3 or TRBV12-4 and TRBJ2-5; D is ambiguous. The germline V and J ends were trimmed by 5 bases and 13 bases, with 17 bases remaining between them. The CDR3 is made up of 12 amino acids. Here the CDR3 reads CASSPDSARRYF. Here the CDR3 DNA reads TGTGCCAGCAGTCCGGATTCGGCTAGAAGGTACTTC.

The rearrangement links TRBV9 to TRBJ2-3; TRBD2 agrees at 15 bases. The V and J ends lost 2 bases and 2 bases, in that order; junction bases with no gene match: 6. This CDR3 is 18 amino acids long. Looked up from germline, CDR1 is SGDLS and CDR2 is YYNGEE. The CDR3 DNA reads TGTGCCAGCAGCGTTTCGGGACTAGCGGGGGGACCCACAGATACGCAGTATTTT. Translation gives CASSVSGLAGGPTDTQYF. Full variable domain (rest looked up from reference TRBV9 and TRBJ2-3): DSGVTQTPKHLITATGQRVTLRCSPRSGDLSVYWYQQSLDQGLQFLIQYYNGEERAKGNILERFSAQQFPDLHSELNLSSLELGDSALYFCASSVSGLAGGPTDTQYFGPGTRLTVL.

The chain recombines TRBV6-5 with TRBJ2-3, with TRBD1 matching over 9 bases. This CDR3 has 16 amino acids. CDR1 and CDR2 from the germline V gene are MNHEY and SVGAGI. V was clipped by 5 bases and J by 4 bases; unmatched bases: 10. CDR3 protein: CASSQGTGLIADTQYF. The CDR3 bases are TGTGCCAGCAGTCAGGGGACAGGGTTAATTGCAGATACGCAGTATTTT.

This clonotype was counted a few times. V gene TRBV5-5 combines with J gene TRBJ2-5, with D perhaps TRBD1 (6 bases). Germline V CDR1 and CDR2: SGHKS, YYEKEE (reference sequence). The V end lost 4 bases, the J end lost 3 bases, and 16 bases lay between the germline ends. The CDR3 extends over 15 amino acids. The CDR3, as DNA: TGTGCCAGCAGCCTGGCCGGGACACCTAAAGAGACCCAGTACTTC. Residues: CASSLAGTPKETQYF. The complete variable domain, with remaining parts taken from reference TRBV5-5 and TRBJ2-5, reads DAGVTQSPTHLIKTRGQQVTLRCSPISGHKSVSWYQQVLGQGPQFIFQYYEKEERGRGNFPDRFSARQFPNYSSELNVNALLLGDSALYLCASSLAGTPKETQYFGPGTRLLVL.

The chain employs TRBV7-2 and TRBJ2-7; D not certain. The V gene lost 5 bases and the J gene lost 6 bases, with 20 bases spanning the gap. This CDR3 has 15 amino acids. From germline, CDR1 is SGHTA and CDR2 FQGNSA. The CDR3 DNA reads TGTGCCAGCAGCCTAGGGCTATCATCGGGTAGCGAGCAGTACTTC. It specifies CASSLGLSSGSEQYF.

For this clonotype: The junction departs from the called germline gene at one end, perhaps through a read error. The chain is built from TRBV6-6 and TRBJ2-6; no clear D gene. The V gene's germline CDR1 is MNHNY and CDR2 SVGAGI (reference sequence). The CDR3 covers 16 residues. CDR3 in DNA: TGTGCCAGCAGCTACTCGTCGGGCCTCGGGGCCAACGTCCTGACTTTC. This encodes CASSYSSGLGANVLTF.

The chain employs TRBV20-1 and TRBJ2-5; 10 nucleotides align to TRBD2. This CDR3 has 14 amino acids. From germline, CDR1 is DFQATT and CDR2 SNEGSKA (reference sequence). The ends lost 6 bases at V and 3 bases at J; junction bases unmatched: 7. Written as DNA, the CDR3 is TGCAGTGCAGTGGAGCGGGGGGGCGAAGAGACCCAGTACTTC. It encodes CSAVERGGEETQYF.

The CDR3 DNA sequence: TGCGCCAGCAGCTTGGACGGGAAGGCTCCCGGGGCCAACGTCCTGACTTTC. Protein sequence: CASSLDGKAPGANVLTF. The chain joins TRBV5-1 to TRBJ2-6, with D tentatively TRBD2 (5 bases). The V gene's germline CDR1 is SGHRS and CDR2 YFSETQ. The CDR3 contains 17 residues. Trimming removed 0 bases from V and 4 bases from J, with 14 bases in between.

This rearrangement joins TRBV5-1 to TRBJ2-7; no clear D gene. V was clipped by 4 bases and J by 3 bases, with 11 bases between them. CDR3 length: 13 amino acids. Germline values: CDR1 SGHRS, CDR2 YFSETQ. The CDR3 sequence is CASSAPKSYEQYF. The CDR3 DNA reads as TGCGCCAGCAGCGCCCCCAAGAGCTACGAGCAGTACTTC.

The V and J genes are TRBV7-2 and TRBJ2-1; 7 nucleotides match TRBD2. With 2 bases clipped from V and 1 base from J, the junction kept 5 bases outside the gene matches. Looked up from germline, CDR1 is SGHTA and CDR2 is FQGNSA. CDR3 length: 16 amino acids. This CDR3 is CASSLPASGSYNEQFF. The CDR3 DNA is TGTGCCAGCAGCTTACCGGCTAGCGGATCCTACAATGAGCAGTTCTTC.

There are a few counts of this clonotype. This chain uses TRBV27 with TRBJ2-5, with unresolved D. The V and J ends lost 4 bases and 6 bases respectively, with 9 bases between them. CDR1 and CDR2 from the germline V gene are MNHEY and SMNVEV (reference sequence). The CDR3 is 12 amino acids. CDR3 amino acids: CASSSGGQTQYF. CDR3 nucleotides: TGTGCCAGCAGTTCCGGTGGTCAGACCCAGTACTTC.

The gene calls are TRBV7-9 and TRBJ2-5; 8 bases fit TRBD1. V shed 7 bases and J 1 base; nucleotides not matched to a gene: 5. This CDR3 region has 14 residues. Per germline, CDR1 SEHNR and CDR2 FQNEAQ (reference sequence). Here the CDR3 DNA reads TGTGCCAGCAAATTACAGGGGGGCCAAGAGACCCAGTACTTC. Protein: CASKLQGGQETQYF.

The J gene is TRBJ2-7, the V gene TRBV29-1, with D perhaps TRBD1 or TRBD2 (6 bases each). The V end was cut by 4 bases, the J end by 5 bases, with 12 bases between. CDR3 size: 12 residues. The germline V gene has CDR1 SQVTM and CDR2 ANQGSEA. The CDR3, as DNA: TGCAGCGTTGGGGGGGCTCTCGACGAGCAGTACTTC. Encoded protein: CSVGGALDEQYF.

V usage is TRBV5-4 and J usage is TRBJ2-5, with a possible D match to TRBD2 (7 bases). Trimming took off 4 bases at V and 5 bases at J, with 21 bases between the two ends. The CDR3 is 16 amino acids. Germline CDR1 reads SGHNT; CDR2 reads YYREEE (reference sequence). CDR3 in DNA: TGTGCCAGCAGCCCCGGGGGCCCAAGGGGAGGGGAGACCCAGTACTTC. This sequence encodes CASSPGGPRGGETQYF. The variable domain in full, with the rest retrieved from reference TRBV5-4 and TRBJ2-5, is ETGVTQSPTHLIKTRGQQVTLRCSSQSGHNTVSWYQQALGQGPQFIFQYYREEENGRGNFPPRFSGLQFPNYSSELNVNALELDDSALYLCASSPGGPRGGETQYFGPGTRLLVL.

This clonotype has a count of ten or more. This sequence joins TRBV10-3 and TRBJ2-5, with D possibly being TRBD1 (6 bases). Germline V gives CDR1 ENHRY, CDR2 SYGVKD. The CDR3 has 15 amino acids. Trimming pared 6 bases from V and 5 bases from J, leaving 19 bases between. The DNA for the CDR3 is TGTGCCATCAGCCCGGGACACACGGTCGGGGAGACCCAGTACTTC. Its protein is CAISPGHTVGETQYF.

The chain employs TRBV3-1 and TRBJ2-3; no definite D call. Trimming removed 2 bases at V and 2 bases at J, with 8 bases between. The CDR3 is made up of 14 amino acids. Per the germline V gene, CDR1 is LGHDT and CDR2 is YNNKEL (reference sequence). The CDR3 region has the DNA TGTGCCAGCAGCCAATTCCAATTCACAGATACGCAGTATTTT. Protein: CASSQFQFTDTQYF.

This clonotype was counted a few times. An end of the junction does not agree with germline; a read error may underlie this. The chain recombines TRBV18 with TRBJ2-5; D unclear. Germline CDR1 and CDR2: KGHSH and LQKENI. This CDR3 is 12 amino acids long. DNA of the CDR3: TGTGCCAGCTCACCGGATCAAGAGATCCAGTACTTC. Amino acid sequence: CASSPDQEIQYF.

The V and J genes are TRBV29-1 and TRBJ2-3; the match to TRBD2 covers 7 bases. There are 11 residues in the CDR3. CDR1 is SQVTM, CDR2 ANQGSEA, per germline. Germline trimming cut 4 bases from V and 6 bases from J; bases unmatched to any gene: 1. CDR3 in DNA: TGCAGCGTTGGAGCGGGGGATACGCAGTATTTT. Translation: CSVGAGDTQYF.

This chain uses TRBV12-5 with TRBJ2-6, with unresolved D. The germline gives CDR1 LGHNT, CDR2 FRNRAP. V gave up 6 bases and J gave up 0 bases, with 15 bases separating them. This CDR3 contains 17 residues. CDR3 sequence (DNA): TGTGCTAGTGGGTCTACAGTGTTGACCTCTGGGGCCAACGTCCTGACTTTC. This encodes CASGSTVLTSGANVLTF.

This clonotype was counted only a few times. The rearrangement links TRBV27 to TRBJ2-3; tentatively, D is TRBD2 (6 bases). Germline CDR1 MNHEY, CDR2 SMNVEV (reference sequence). Trimming removed 4 bases from V and 1 base from J, with 15 bases in between. The CDR3 covers 16 residues. CDR3 DNA sequence: TGTGCCAGCAGTTCCCTGGCGGGGAGTGGCACAGATACGCAGTATTTT. Residues: CASSSLAGSGTDTQYF.